This is a list of T cell receptor beta chains from one sample in a study of blood T cell repertoires in COVID-19. Clones were read by immunoSEQ multiplex PCR, and TCRdb kept only the in-frame ones, dropping some. The table shows approximately 80,000 clones, with around 88% occurring only once. The sequencing input was peripheral blood. These receptors were taken from a woman aged 80 or older with acute or convalescent COVID-19. Both conserved end residues are part of each CDR3. A D gene is named only where the DNA matches it firmly. Clone size, where shown, is once, few, many, or a class for clones that have expanded.

NA	TRBV3-1/TRBV3-2	TRBJ2-1	NA	CASSVGGGKISYEQFF	TGTGCCAGCAGCGTAGGGGGCGGGAAAATCAGTTATGAGCAGTTCTTC
NA	TRBV5-4	TRBJ2-3	TRBD1	CASSLDRGKDTQYF	TGTGCCAGCAGCTTGGACAGGGGAAAAGATACGCAGTATTTT
NA	TRBV19	TRBJ2-7	NA	CASSTQAQTYEQYF	TGTGCCAGTAGTACCCAGGCACAAACCTACGAGCAGTACTTC
NA	TRBV4-3	TRBJ1-5	TRBD1	CASSQDYQGGRGYSNQPQHF	TGCGCCAGCAGCCAAGATTACCAAGGGGGCCGGGGGTATAGCAATCAGCCCCAGCATTTT
NA	TRBV21-1	TRBJ2-7	NA	CASSKSQREDSYEQYF	TGTGCCAGCAGCAAAAGCCAGCGGGAGGACTCCTACGAGCAGTACTTC
NA	TRBV9	TRBJ1-4	NA	CASSSLGVADEKLFF	TGTGCCAGCAGCTCACTAGGTGTAGCCGATGAAAAACTGTTTTTT
NA	TRBV27	TRBJ2-1	TRBD2	CASSPRGRESSYNEQFF	TGTGCCAGCAGCCCCCGTGGGCGGGAGAGCTCCTACAATGAGCAGTTCTTC
once	TRBV4-1	TRBJ2-3	NA	CASTLRLASTDTQYF	TGCGCCAGCACCCTAAGGCTAGCTAGCACAGATACGCAGTATTTT
few	TRBV9	TRBJ2-1	TRBD2	CASSVTGTSGYNEQFF	TGTGCCAGCAGCGTAACCGGGACTAGCGGCTATAATGAGCAGTTCTTC
NA	TRBV9	TRBJ2-2	TRBD1	CASSARDRLGHGELFF	TGTGCCAGCAGCGCGCGGGACAGGCTAGGGCACGGGGAGCTGTTTTTT
NA	TRBV20-1	TRBJ1-1	NA	CSQGLRTEAFF	TGCAGTCAGGGGTTGAGGACTGAAGCTTTCTTT
NA	TRBV5-6	TRBJ1-1	NA	CASSLENRATVRRLEAFF	TGTGCCAGCAGCTTGGAGAATAGGGCGACAGTTCGTAGATTGGAAGCTTTCTTT
NA	TRBV7-3	TRBJ1-1	NA	CASSLVQGRENTEAFF	TGTGCCAGCAGCTTAGTACAGGGAAGAGAGAACACTGAAGCTTTCTTT
NA	TRBV19	TRBJ2-5	NA	CASSMGQVQETQYF	TGTGCCAGTAGTATGGGCCAGGTACAAGAGACCCAGTACTTC
NA	TRBV11-3	TRBJ2-1	TRBD2	CASSSSGGQYNEQFF	TGTGCCAGCAGCTCTAGCGGGGGCCAATACAATGAGCAGTTCTTC
NA	TRBV29-1	TRBJ2-7	NA	CSVEGASYEQYF	TGCAGCGTTGAAGGGGCATCGTACGAGCAGTACTTC
NA	TRBV5-1	TRBJ2-5	TRBD1	CASSLEGARQETQYF	TGCGCCAGCAGCTTGGAGGGGGCGCGGCAAGAGACCCAGTACTTC
NA	TRBV7-2	TRBJ2-1	NA	CASSLGSRLQGNEQFF	TGTGCCAGCAGCTTAGGTTCCAGACTACAGGGAAATGAGCAGTTCTTC
NA	TRBV6-1	TRBJ1-1	NA	CASSDDSPIVNTEAFF	TGTGCCAGCAGTGACGACAGCCCGATAGTTAACACTGAAGCTTTCTTT
once	TRBV30	TRBJ1-5	NA	CAWNQGPSRLAQHF	TGTGCCTGGAATCAGGGCCCCTCTCGTCTAGCCCAGCATTTT
NA	TRBV13	TRBJ1-6	NA	CASSFWRDNSPLHF	TGTGCCAGCAGCTTTTGGAGGGATAATTCACCCCTCCACTTT
NA	TRBV6-5	TRBJ2-7	NA	CASLPGHNYEQYF	TGTGCCAGCCTCCCGGGACATAACTACGAGCAGTACTTC
NA	TRBV19	TRBJ2-7	NA	CASSGGQTYSYEQYF	TGTGCCAGTAGTGGTGGGCAGACCTACTCCTACGAGCAGTACTTC
NA	TRBV11-2	TRBJ2-3	TRBD2	CASSPGLAGPRADTQYF	TGTGCCAGCAGCCCTGGACTAGCGGGACCCAGGGCAGATACGCAGTATTTT
NA	TRBV5-1	TRBJ2-4	TRBD2	CASRDLGLAVAKNIQYF	TGCGCCAGCAGGGACTTGGGACTAGCGGTAGCCAAAAACATTCAGTACTTC